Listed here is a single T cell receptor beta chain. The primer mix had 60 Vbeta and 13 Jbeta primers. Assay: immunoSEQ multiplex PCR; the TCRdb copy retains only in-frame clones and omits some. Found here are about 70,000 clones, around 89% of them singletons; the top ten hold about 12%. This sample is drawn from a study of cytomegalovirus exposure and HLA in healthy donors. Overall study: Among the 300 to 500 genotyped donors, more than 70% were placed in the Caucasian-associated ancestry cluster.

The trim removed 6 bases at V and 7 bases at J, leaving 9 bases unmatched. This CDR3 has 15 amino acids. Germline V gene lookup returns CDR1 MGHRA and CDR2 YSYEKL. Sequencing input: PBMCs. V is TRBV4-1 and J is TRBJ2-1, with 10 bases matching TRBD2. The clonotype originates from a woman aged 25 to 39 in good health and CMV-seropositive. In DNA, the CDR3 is TGCGCCAGCAGTCCAGCGGGAGGGCCTATAAATGAGCAGTTCTTC. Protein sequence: CASSPAGGPINEQFF.